This TCR beta chain was sequenced in a study of T cell repertoires in cytomegalovirus infection. As for the study in general: The public TCR beta signatures pointed to both CMV infection and matching HLA type.

Study results and limitations: Ex vivo responses were dominated by HLA-C-restricted CMV-specific TCR beta clonotypes. Carriers of CMV and the relevant HLA type were discriminated by public TCR beta frequency.

MiXCR, run by TCRdb on the reads, gives a single entry per CDR3 protein. The sample carries over 100,000 distinct CDR3 sequences, 16% recorded once. The germline V gene encodes CDR1 MDHEN and CDR2 SYDVKM. V lost 6 bases and J lost 4; bases outside the gene matches: 9. This CDR3 is built from 15 residues. This clonotype was picked up a small number of times. Its antigen is unknown. The sequenced sample consisted of PBMCs. The rearrangement joins TRBV28 to TRBJ2-7; TRBD2 matches 10 bases. The TCR was taken from a human donor in good health (CMV status not recorded). Some clones in this sample may be carry-over from other donors' samples. CDR3 region: CASRIERGGKYEQYF. DNA for the CDR3: TGTGCCAGCAGAATTGAGCGGGGGGGCAAGTACGAGCAGTACTTC. Based on the CDR3 plus reference TRBV28 and TRBJ2-7, the full variable domain is DVKVTQSSRYLVKRTGEKVFLECVQDMDHENMFWYRQDPGLGLRLIYFSYDVKMKEKGDIPEGYSVSREKKERFSLILESASTNQTSMYLCASRIERGGKYEQYFGPGTRLTVT.